A single sample is the source of the 5 T cell receptor beta chains below, sequenced in a study of identical twins. TCRdb fed the 5' RACE reads into MiXCR, producing one record per CDR3 protein. The data show some 200,000 distinct CDR3 sequences, 7.5% seen once. The sample was also linked to a second study, of yellow fever vaccine responses in identical twins.

Sequencing was done on a sample of memory (CD45RO+) T cells sorted from blood. The receptor source for this set is a woman aged 18 to 35 in good health.

Regarding this clonotype: A read error may explain this, as a much larger clone is one base away. The rearrangement joins TRBV6-5 to TRBJ2-1; D remains ambiguous. The germline CDR1 and CDR2 sequences are MNHEY and SVGAGI. There are 13 residues in the CDR3. CDR3 nucleotide sequence: TGTGCCAGCAGTTACTTCCCCGGCAATGGGCAGTTCTTC. Its protein product is CASSYFPGNGQFF.

This clonotype was counted many times. V gene TRBV9 combines with J gene TRBJ2-7, with 13 nucleotides matching TRBD2. The trim removed 4 bases at V and 7 bases at J, leaving 8 bases unmatched. Germline CDR1 is SGDLS and CDR2 is YYNGEE. CDR3 length equals 15 residues. The CDR3 is CASSPKTSGRAEQYF. The CDR3 region has the DNA TGTGCCAGCAGCCCTAAAACTAGCGGGAGGGCAGAGCAGTACTTC.

This clonotype was seen only a few times. The chain couples TRBV9 to TRBJ2-2; D possibly corresponds to TRBD1 (6 bases). The CDR3 is 16 residues long. V lost 4 bases, J lost 3 bases, and 16 bases lay in between. Germline-derived CDR1 and CDR2 are SGDLS and YYNGEE. The CDR3 region has the DNA TGTGCCAGCAGCCCCAGGGGCGGAAGAGACACCGGGGAGCTGTTTTTT. Encoded protein: CASSPRGGRDTGELFF.

This clonotype has only a few counts. The CDR3 DNA reads as TGTGCCAGCAGCGCCCCAGGCGGGTACACTGAAGCTTTCTTT. Its translation: CASSAPGGYTEAFF. This chain joins TRBV2 and TRBJ1-1, with unresolved D. V dropped 6 bases and J dropped 3 bases, with 14 bases sitting between them. The CDR3 is 14 residues long. Germline CDR1 and CDR2: SNHLY and FYNNEI.

This clonotype was recorded many times. The J gene is TRBJ1-1, the V gene TRBV29-1, with D tentatively TRBD1 (6 bases). Trimming removed 2 bases from V and 5 bases from J, with 18 bases in between. Germline CDR1 reads SQVTM; CDR2 reads ANQGSEA. This CDR3 has 15 amino acids. The CDR3 region has the DNA TGCAGCGTTGAACTCTTGGCAGGGCAGGGGACTGAAGCTTTCTTT. This gives the protein CSVELLAGQGTEAFF.